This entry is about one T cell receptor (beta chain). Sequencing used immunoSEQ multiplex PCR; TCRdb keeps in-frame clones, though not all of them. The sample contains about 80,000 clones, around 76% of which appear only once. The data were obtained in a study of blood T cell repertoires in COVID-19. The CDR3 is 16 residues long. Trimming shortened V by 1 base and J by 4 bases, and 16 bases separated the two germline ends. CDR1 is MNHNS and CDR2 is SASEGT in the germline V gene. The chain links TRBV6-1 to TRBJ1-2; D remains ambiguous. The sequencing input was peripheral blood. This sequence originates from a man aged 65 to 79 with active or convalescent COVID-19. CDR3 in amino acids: CASSEVLGGGVYGYTF. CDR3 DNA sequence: TGTGCCAGCAGTGAAGTTCTAGGAGGTGGGGTCTATGGCTACACCTTC.